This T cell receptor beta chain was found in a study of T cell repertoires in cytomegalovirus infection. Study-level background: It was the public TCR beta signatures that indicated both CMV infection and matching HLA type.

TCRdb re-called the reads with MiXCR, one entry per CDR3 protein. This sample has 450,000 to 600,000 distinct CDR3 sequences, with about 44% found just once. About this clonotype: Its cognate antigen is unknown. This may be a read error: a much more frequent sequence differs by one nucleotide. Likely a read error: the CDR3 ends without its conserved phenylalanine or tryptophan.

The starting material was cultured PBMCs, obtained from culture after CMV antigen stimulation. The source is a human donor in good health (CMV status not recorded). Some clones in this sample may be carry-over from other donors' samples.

The CDR3 spells CASSPTGPTDTQYL. CDR3 nucleotide sequence: TGTGCCAGCAGCCCGACAGGTCCCACAGATACGCAGTATTTA. This chain connects TRBV7-8 to TRBJ2-3; a weak D match, TRBD1 (6 bases). V gave up 5 bases and J gave up 2 bases, with 11 bases separating them. The CDR3 length is 14 residues. Germline loops: CDR1 SGHVS, CDR2 FQNEAQ.